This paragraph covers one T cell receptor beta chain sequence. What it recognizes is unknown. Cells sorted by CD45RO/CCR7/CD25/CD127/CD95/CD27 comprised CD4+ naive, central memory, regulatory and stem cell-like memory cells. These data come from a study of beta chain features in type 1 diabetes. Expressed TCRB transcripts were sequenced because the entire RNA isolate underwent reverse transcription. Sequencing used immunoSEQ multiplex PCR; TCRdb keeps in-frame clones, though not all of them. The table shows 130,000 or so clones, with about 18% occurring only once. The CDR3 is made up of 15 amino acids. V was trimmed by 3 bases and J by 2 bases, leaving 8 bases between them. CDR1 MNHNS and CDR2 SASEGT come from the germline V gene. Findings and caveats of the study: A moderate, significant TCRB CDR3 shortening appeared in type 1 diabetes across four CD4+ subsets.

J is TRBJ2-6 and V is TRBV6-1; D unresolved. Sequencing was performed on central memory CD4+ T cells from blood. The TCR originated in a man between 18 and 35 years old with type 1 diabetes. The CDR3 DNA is TGTGCCAGCAGTGAGAACTGGGCTGGGGCCAACGTCCTGACTTTC. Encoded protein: CASSENWAGANVLTF.